Listed below are T cell receptor beta chains from one sample, sequenced in a study of T cell changes during pregnancy in multiple sclerosis. Method: immunoSEQ multiplex PCR; TCRdb's copy keeps in-frame clones and lacks some. The sample yields 35,000 to 50,000 clones, roughly 92% seen once. The sample in question was CD4+ T cells from peripheral blood mononuclear cells, obtained in the first trimester of pregnancy. The receptors here all came from a female donor with multiple sclerosis, enrolled in a pregnancy study. Each CDR3 is given with its conserved first and last residue. D genes are given only for firm matches. Expanded clones are given a class, and other clones once, few, many or no size at all.

v_call	d_call	j_call	clone_size	cdr3_aa	cdr3_nt
TRBV6-1	.	TRBJ2-5	.	CASSGRGFQETQYF	TGTGCCAGCAGTGGCAGAGGATTCCAAGAGACCCAGTACTTC
TRBV19	.	TRBJ1-1	once	CASSPRGNTEAFF	TGTGCCAGTAGTCCGCGGGGGAACACTGAAGCTTTCTTT
TRBV15	TRBD1	TRBJ2-4	.	CATSRDSRMTGTKMRAKNIQYF	TGTGCCACCAGCAGAGATTCGCGGATGACAGGGACAAAGATGAGAGCCAAAAACATTCAGTACTTC
TRBV27	TRBD2	TRBJ2-3	.	CASSILGGGTIGDTQYF	TGTGCCAGCAGTATCCTAGGTGGCGGGACTATAGGAGATACGCAGTATTTT
TRBV28	.	TRBJ1-2	.	CASSRLDSYGYTF	TGTGCCAGCAGCCGACTCGATAGCTATGGCTACACCTTC
TRBV5-1	TRBD1	TRBJ2-6	.	CASSKGQGDFSGANVLTF	TGCGCCAGCAGCAAGGGACAGGGGGACTTCTCTGGGGCCAACGTCCTGACTTTC
TRBV4-1	.	TRBJ2-7	.	CASSQVVTNYEQYF	TGCGCCAGCAGCCAAGTAGTGACAAACTACGAGCAGTACTTC
TRBV6-1	.	TRBJ2-2	.	CASTDLGTNGELFF	TGTGCCAGCACCGACCTCGGGACAAACGGGGAGCTGTTTTTT
TRBV14	TRBD2	TRBJ2-1	.	CASSQGSGAIYNEQFF	TGTGCCAGCAGCCAAGGAAGCGGGGCCATCTACAATGAGCAGTTCTTC
TRBV27	.	TRBJ1-4	.	CASSRGSGATNEKLFF	TGTGCCAGCAGTCGGGGTAGCGGGGCAACTAATGAAAAACTGTTTTTT
TRBV27	TRBD2	TRBJ2-3	.	CASSSGLAGVGGTDTQYF	TGTGCCAGCAGTTCGGGACTAGCGGGAGTAGGGGGCACAGATACGCAGTATTTT
TRBV6-5	TRBD2	TRBJ2-5	few	CASSPLAGGPVAQYF	TGTGCCAGCAGTCCACTAGCGGGAGGGCCGGTGGCCCAGTACTTC
TRBV5-6	.	TRBJ2-5	once	CASSLRVSWYQETQYF	TGTGCCAGCAGCTTGAGAGTGAGTTGGTACCAAGAGACCCAGTACTTC
TRBV9	TRBD2	TRBJ2-2	once	CASSMNRRLAGTANTGELFF	TGTGCCAGCAGCATGAACCGGCGACTAGCGGGAACCGCGAACACCGGGGAGCTGTTTTTT
TRBV6-1	.	TRBJ1-2	.	CASREHRNLLFTGGYTF	TGTGCCAGCAGGGAACACAGGAACCTACTATTTACAGGTGGCTACACCTTC
TRBV6-1	.	TRBJ2-4	.	CASSEAAGIAKNIQYF	TGTGCCAGCAGTGAAGCGGCGGGTATAGCCAAAAACATTCAGTACTTC
TRBV12-1	.	TRBJ2-7	.	CDFQVGQGQSEQYF	TGTGACTTCCAAGTGGGACAGGGTCAATCCGAGCAGTACTTC
TRBV6-1	.	TRBJ2-7	.	CASSDLGQGRPYEQYF	TGTGCCAGCAGTGATTTAGGGCAGGGGCGGCCCTACGAGCAGTACTTC
TRBV7-2	TRBD2	TRBJ2-2	once	CASSLTSPGELFF	TGTGCCAGCAGCTTGACTAGCCCCGGGGAGCTGTTTTTT
TRBV5-4	TRBD1	TRBJ1-1	.	CASSLGQGRTEAFF	TGTGCCAGCAGCTTGGGACAGGGTCGCACTGAAGCTTTCTTT